The entry below describes one TCR beta chain. Its target is not known. Sequencing was performed with immunoSEQ multiplex PCR; in TCRdb, only in-frame clones are kept and a portion is missing. The sample lists 25,000 to 35,000 clones; more than 70% were seen once. The record originates from a study of OX40 agonist ivuxolimab in advanced cancers. At the level of the study: Mean age approximately 66 years, range about 20 to 79; approximately 83% male. Partial responses occurred in Three dose-escalation patients, one with hepatocellular carcinoma and two with cutaneous melanoma. Notes on the study in general: Patients who responded partially at 0.1-3.0 mg/kg showed clonal expansion ranking among the lowest. The authors also found low normalized T-cell clonal expansion in some nonresponders.

Deletions cut 1 base from V and 7 bases from J, with 14 bases between. The CDR3 is 15 residues long. CDR1 is SGHRS, CDR2 YFSETQ, per germline. The J gene is TRBJ1-4, the V gene TRBV5-1, with D possibly matching TRBD1 (5 bases). This TCR was sampled from an adult with an advanced solid tumor such as melanoma, head and neck, liver or kidney cancer. Sequencing used CD4+ or CD8+ T cells sorted from blood, obtained in a trial of the OX40 agonist ivuxolimab. The DNA for the CDR3 is TGCGCCAGCAGCTTGTGGGGGGAGTTAAGTGAAAAACTGTTTTTT. Translation gives CASSLWGELSEKLFF.